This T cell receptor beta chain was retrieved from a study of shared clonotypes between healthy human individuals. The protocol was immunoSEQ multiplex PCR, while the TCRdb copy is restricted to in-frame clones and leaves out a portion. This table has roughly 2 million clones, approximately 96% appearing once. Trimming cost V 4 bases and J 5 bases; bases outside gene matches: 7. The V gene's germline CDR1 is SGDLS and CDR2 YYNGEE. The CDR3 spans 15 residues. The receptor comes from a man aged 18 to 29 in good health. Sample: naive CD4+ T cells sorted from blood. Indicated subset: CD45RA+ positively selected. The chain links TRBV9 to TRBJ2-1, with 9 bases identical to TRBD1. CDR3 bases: TGTGCCAGCAGCCACCGGGACAGGGAACACAATGAGCAGTTCTTC. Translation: CASSHRDREHNEQFF.